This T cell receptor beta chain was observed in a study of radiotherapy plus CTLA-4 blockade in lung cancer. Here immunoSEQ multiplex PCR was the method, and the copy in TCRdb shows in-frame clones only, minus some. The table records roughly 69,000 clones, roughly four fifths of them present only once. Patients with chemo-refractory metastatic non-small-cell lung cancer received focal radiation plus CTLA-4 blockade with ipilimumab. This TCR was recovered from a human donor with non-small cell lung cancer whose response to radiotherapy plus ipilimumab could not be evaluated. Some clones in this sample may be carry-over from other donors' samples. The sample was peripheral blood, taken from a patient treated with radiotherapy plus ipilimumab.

DNA for the CDR3: TGTGCCAGCAGTTCGTACGGGGCCTATAATTCACCCCTCCACTTT. Translation gives CASSSYGAYNSPLHF. This sequence joins TRBV6-6 and TRBJ1-6; D is undetermined. CDR1 is MNHNY, CDR2 SVGAGI, per germline (reference sequence). The CDR3 is 15 residues long. Deletions cut 4 bases from V and 2 bases from J, with 9 bases between.